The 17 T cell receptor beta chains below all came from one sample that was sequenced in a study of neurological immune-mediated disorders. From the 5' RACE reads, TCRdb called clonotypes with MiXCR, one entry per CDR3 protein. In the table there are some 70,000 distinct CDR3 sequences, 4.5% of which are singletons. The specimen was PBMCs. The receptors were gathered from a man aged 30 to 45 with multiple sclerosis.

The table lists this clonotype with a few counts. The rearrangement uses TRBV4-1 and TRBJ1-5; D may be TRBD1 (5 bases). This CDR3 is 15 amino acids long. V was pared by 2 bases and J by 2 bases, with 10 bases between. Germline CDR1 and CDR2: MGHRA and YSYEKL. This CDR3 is CASSQTGDGNQPQHF. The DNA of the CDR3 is TGCGCCAGCAGCCAAACGGGGGACGGCAATCAGCCCCAGCATTTT.

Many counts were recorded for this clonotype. CDR3 DNA sequence: TGTGCCAGCAGCCCCCCTGTGCCCACAGATACGCAGTATTTT. Protein product: CASSPPVPTDTQYF. V gene TRBV7-6 combines with J gene TRBJ2-3; no clear D. The ends were cut back, 5 bases at V and 2 bases at J, with 11 bases in the middle. The CDR3 is 14 amino acids. Germline CDR1 reads SGHVS; CDR2 reads FNYEAQ. The whole variable domain, filled in from reference TRBV7-6 and TRBJ2-3, reads GAGVSQSPRYKVTKRGQDVALRCDPISGHVSLYWYRQALGQGPEFLTYFNYEAQQDKSGLPNDRFSAERPEGSISTLTIQRTEQRDSAMYRCASSPPVPTDTQYFGPGTRLTVL.

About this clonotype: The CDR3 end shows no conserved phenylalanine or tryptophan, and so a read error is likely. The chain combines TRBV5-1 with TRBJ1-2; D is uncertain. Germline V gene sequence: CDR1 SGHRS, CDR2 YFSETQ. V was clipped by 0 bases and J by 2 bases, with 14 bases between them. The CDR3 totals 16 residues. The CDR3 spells CASSLGTRASNYGYTN. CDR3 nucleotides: TGCGCCAGCAGCTTGGGTACTCGGGCCTCAAACTATGGCTACACCAAC.

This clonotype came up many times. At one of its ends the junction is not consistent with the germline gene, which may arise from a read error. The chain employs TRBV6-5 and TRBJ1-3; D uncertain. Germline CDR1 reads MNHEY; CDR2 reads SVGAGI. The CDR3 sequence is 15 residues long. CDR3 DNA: TGTGCCAGCAGTGACTCGACTTTCTCTGGAAACACCATATATTTT. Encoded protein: CASSDSTFSGNTIYF.

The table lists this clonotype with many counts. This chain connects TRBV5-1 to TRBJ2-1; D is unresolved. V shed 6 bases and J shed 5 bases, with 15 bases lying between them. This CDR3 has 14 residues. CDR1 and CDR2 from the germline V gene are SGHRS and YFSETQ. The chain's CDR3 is CASTEQSADNEQFF. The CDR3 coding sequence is TGCGCCAGCACCGAGCAATCCGCGGACAATGAGCAGTTCTTC.

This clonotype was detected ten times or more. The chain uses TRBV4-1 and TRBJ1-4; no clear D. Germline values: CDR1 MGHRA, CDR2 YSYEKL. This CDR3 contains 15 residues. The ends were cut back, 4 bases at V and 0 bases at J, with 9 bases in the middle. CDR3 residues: CASSLGPATNEKLFF. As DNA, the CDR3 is TGCGCCAGCAGCCTCGGACCTGCAACTAATGAAAAACTGTTTTTT.

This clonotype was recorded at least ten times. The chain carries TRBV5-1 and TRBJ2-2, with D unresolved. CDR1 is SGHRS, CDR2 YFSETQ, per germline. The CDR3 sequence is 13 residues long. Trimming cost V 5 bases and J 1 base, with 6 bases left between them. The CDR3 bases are TGCGCCAGCAGTGGAGAGAACACCGGGGAGCTGTTTTTT. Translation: CASSGENTGELFF.

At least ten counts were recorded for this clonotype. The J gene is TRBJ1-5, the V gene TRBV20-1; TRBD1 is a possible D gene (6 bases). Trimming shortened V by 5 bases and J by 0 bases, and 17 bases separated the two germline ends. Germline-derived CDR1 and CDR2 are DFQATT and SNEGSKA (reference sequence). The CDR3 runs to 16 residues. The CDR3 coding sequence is TGCAGTGCTCCGAGGTCAGGGGTCAATAGCAATCAGCCCCAGCATTTT. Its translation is CSAPRSGVNSNQPQHF.

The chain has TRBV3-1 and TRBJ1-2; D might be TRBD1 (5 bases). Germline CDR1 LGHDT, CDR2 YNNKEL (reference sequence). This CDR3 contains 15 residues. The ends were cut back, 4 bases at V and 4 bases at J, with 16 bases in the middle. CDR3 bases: TGTGCCAGCAGCCCATTTACATGGGGGTCCTATGGCTACACCTTC. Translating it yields CASSPFTWGSYGYTF.

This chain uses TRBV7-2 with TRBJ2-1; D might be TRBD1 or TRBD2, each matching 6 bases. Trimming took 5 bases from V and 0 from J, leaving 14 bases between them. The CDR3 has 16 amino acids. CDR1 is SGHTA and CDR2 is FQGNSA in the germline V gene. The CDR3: CASSIIGGSSYNEQFF. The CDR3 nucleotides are TGTGCCAGCAGCATTATCGGGGGCAGCTCCTACAATGAGCAGTTCTTC.

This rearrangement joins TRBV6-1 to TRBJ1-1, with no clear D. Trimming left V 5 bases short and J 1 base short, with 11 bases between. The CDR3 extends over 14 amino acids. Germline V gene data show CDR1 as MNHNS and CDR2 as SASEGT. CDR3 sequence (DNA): TGTGCCAGCAGTCGAGCCCGACAGAACACTGAAGCTTTCTTT. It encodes CASSRARQNTEAFF.

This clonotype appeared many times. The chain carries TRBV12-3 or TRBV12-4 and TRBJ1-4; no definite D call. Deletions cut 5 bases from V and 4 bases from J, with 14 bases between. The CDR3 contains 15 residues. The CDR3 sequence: CASSPRTGINEKLFF. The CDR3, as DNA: TGTGCCAGCAGTCCTCGGACTGGGATTAATGAAAAACTGTTTTTT.

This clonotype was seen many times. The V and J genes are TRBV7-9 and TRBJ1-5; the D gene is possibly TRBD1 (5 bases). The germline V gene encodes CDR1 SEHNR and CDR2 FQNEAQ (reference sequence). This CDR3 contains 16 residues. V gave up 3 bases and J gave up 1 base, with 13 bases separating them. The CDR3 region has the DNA TGTGCCAGCAGCTTTGGGGCAGGGCCAAGCAATCAGCCCCAGCATTTT. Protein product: CASSFGAGPSNQPQHF.

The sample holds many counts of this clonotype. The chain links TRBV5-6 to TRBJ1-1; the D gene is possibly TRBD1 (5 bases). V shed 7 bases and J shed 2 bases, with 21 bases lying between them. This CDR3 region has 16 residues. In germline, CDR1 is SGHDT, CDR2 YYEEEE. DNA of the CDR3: TGTGCCAGCGCCTCCGGGCCCCTCACAGGTAACACTGAAGCTTTCTTT. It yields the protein CASASGPLTGNTEAFF.

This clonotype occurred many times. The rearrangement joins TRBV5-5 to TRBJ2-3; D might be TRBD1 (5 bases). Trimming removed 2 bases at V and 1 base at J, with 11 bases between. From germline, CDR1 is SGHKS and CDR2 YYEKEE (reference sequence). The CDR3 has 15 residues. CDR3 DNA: TGTGCCAGCAGCTTTCCAAGGACACGCACAGATACGCAGTATTTT. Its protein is CASSFPRTRTDTQYF.

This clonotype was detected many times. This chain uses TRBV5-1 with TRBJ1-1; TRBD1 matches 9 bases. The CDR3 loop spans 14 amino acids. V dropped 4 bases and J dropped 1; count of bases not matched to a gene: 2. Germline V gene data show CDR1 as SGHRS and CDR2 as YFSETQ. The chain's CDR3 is CASSKGQGNTEAFF. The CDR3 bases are TGCGCCAGCAGCAAGGGACAGGGGAACACTGAAGCTTTCTTT.

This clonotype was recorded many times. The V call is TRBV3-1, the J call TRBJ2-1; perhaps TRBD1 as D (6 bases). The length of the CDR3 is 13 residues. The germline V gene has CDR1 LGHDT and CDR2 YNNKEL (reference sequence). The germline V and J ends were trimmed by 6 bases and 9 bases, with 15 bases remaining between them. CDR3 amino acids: CASRMAWGPEQFF. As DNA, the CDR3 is TGTGCCAGCAGAATGGCGTGGGGGCCTGAGCAGTTCTTC.